The rows below give T cell receptor beta chains drawn from one sample of a study of cytomegalovirus exposure and HLA in healthy donors. Produced via immunoSEQ multiplex PCR; TCRdb's table is partial and in-frame only. The sample shows just over 150,000 clones, roughly 80% of them seen only once. The sequencing input was PBMCs. Receptors originate from a woman in her 30s in good health and CMV-seronegative. The CDR3 runs from the conserved cysteine through the conserved F or W. The order of the fields is CDR3 length, V gene, D gene, J gene, clone size, CDR3 DNA, CDR3 protein. The D gene is left open where the match is weak. Size values are once, few and many counts, or a class for expanded clones, and some rows have none.

len: 13; v_gene: TRBV9; d_gene: NA; j_gene: TRBJ1-1; abundance: few; CDR3nt: TGTGCCAGCAGCGTAGTTCCCATCACTGAAGCTTTCTTT; CDR3aa: CASSVVPITEAFF
len: 12; v_gene: TRBV28; d_gene: NA; j_gene: TRBJ1-4; abundance: few; CDR3nt: TGTGCCACCCGGCGGAGTAATGAAAAACTGTTTTTT; CDR3aa: CATRRSNEKLFF
len: 14; v_gene: TRBV5-1; d_gene: TRBD1; j_gene: TRBJ2-1; abundance: few; CDR3nt: TGCGCCAGCAGCGGAACGACAGGGTTCCATGAGCAGTTCTTC; CDR3aa: CASSGTTGFHEQFF
len: 14; v_gene: TRBV19; d_gene: NA; j_gene: TRBJ1-4; abundance: NA; CDR3nt: TGTGCCAGTAGTGCGGGGTGGATAGAGGAAAAACTGTTTTTT; CDR3aa: CASSAGWIEEKLFF
len: 17; v_gene: TRBV2; d_gene: TRBD2; j_gene: TRBJ2-5; abundance: NA; CDR3nt: TGTGCCAGCTACGGATCTGGACTAGCGGGGGGAGGGGAGACCCAGTACTTC; CDR3aa: CASYGSGLAGGGETQYF
len: 12; v_gene: TRBV29-1; d_gene: NA; j_gene: TRBJ1-1; abundance: NA; CDR3nt: TGCAGCGTTGAAGGTAATCCGACTGAGGCTTTCTTT; CDR3aa: CSVEGNPTEAFF
len: 10; v_gene: TRBV28; d_gene: NA; j_gene: TRBJ1-2; abundance: NA; CDR3nt: TGTGCCACCCGGTCCCATGGCTACACCTTC; CDR3aa: CATRSHGYTF
len: 14; v_gene: TRBV5-1; d_gene: TRBD1; j_gene: TRBJ2-1; abundance: NA; CDR3nt: TGCGCCAGCAGCTTTGGGACAGGGAACAATGAGCAGTTCTTC; CDR3aa: CASSFGTGNNEQFF
len: 16; v_gene: TRBV28; d_gene: TRBD2; j_gene: TRBJ2-1; abundance: NA; CDR3nt: TGTGCCAGCAGTTTACGACGGGGGGAACCCTACAATGAGCAGTTCTTC; CDR3aa: CASSLRRGEPYNEQFF
len: 15; v_gene: TRBV5-1; d_gene: NA; j_gene: TRBJ1-4; abundance: few; CDR3nt: TGCGCCAGCACCCTCGTGGGAGGGGCGGGAGAAAAACTGTTTTTT; CDR3aa: CASTLVGGAGEKLFF
len: 14; v_gene: TRBV6-1; d_gene: NA; j_gene: TRBJ2-6; abundance: NA; CDR3nt: TGTGCCAGCAGTGTCAGCTCTGGGGCCAACGGCCTGACTTTC; CDR3aa: CASSVSSGANGLTF
len: 15; v_gene: TRBV7-3; d_gene: TRBD1; j_gene: TRBJ2-1; abundance: many; CDR3nt: TGTGCCAGCAGCTTAGGCCTGGGACAGGGGTTTGAGCAGTTCTTC; CDR3aa: CASSLGLGQGFEQFF
len: 13; v_gene: TRBV19; d_gene: TRBD1; j_gene: TRBJ1-1; abundance: NA; CDR3nt: TGTGCCAGTAGTTCGGGACAGGGGCTTGTAGCTTTCTTT; CDR3aa: CASSSGQGLVAFF
len: 14; v_gene: TRBV6-4; d_gene: NA; j_gene: TRBJ1-4; abundance: NA; CDR3nt: TGTGCCAGCTCGATGTCCAGGGATATTGAAAAACTGTTTTTT; CDR3aa: CASSMSRDIEKLFF
len: 14; v_gene: TRBV5-6; d_gene: TRBD1; j_gene: TRBJ1-1; abundance: NA; CDR3nt: TGTGCCAGCAGCGACGGACAGGGGGCATCTGAAGCTTTCTTT; CDR3aa: CASSDGQGASEAFF
len: 13; v_gene: TRBV19; d_gene: NA; j_gene: TRBJ1-5; abundance: once; CDR3nt: TGTGCCAGTAGTATCAGGATCCCTCAGCCCCAGCATTTT; CDR3aa: CASSIRIPQPQHF
len: 19; v_gene: TRBV19; d_gene: TRBD1; j_gene: TRBJ1-3; abundance: few; CDR3nt: TGTGCCAGTAGTCAAAGGACAGGGGATTGGTATGTCTCTGGAAACACCATATATTTT; CDR3aa: CASSQRTGDWYVSGNTIYF
len: 17; v_gene: TRBV6-1; d_gene: TRBD2; j_gene: TRBJ2-2; abundance: NA; CDR3nt: TGTGCCAGCAGTGGAAATGGACTAGCGGGGAACACCGGGGAGCTGTTTTTT; CDR3aa: CASSGNGLAGNTGELFF
len: 13; v_gene: TRBV5-1; d_gene: NA; j_gene: TRBJ1-1; abundance: NA; CDR3nt: TGCGCCAGCAGCTTGATTATGCAGGATCAAGCTTTCTTT; CDR3aa: CASSLIMQDQAFF
len: 14; v_gene: TRBV6-1; d_gene: NA; j_gene: TRBJ1-4; abundance: NA; CDR3nt: TGTGCCAGCAGCGGACAGCCCACTAATGAAAAACTGTTTTTT; CDR3aa: CASSGQPTNEKLFF
len: 17; v_gene: TRBV5-1; d_gene: TRBD2; j_gene: TRBJ2-5; abundance: NA; CDR3nt: TGCGCCAGCAGCTTGCCGTTACTAGCGGGGGACCAAGAGACCCAGTACTTC; CDR3aa: CASSLPLLAGDQETQYF
len: 15; v_gene: TRBV5-4; d_gene: NA; j_gene: TRBJ2-7; abundance: NA; CDR3nt: TGTGCCAGCAGCGATCGGCAAGGGGAATCCTACGAGCAGTACTTC; CDR3aa: CASSDRQGESYEQYF
len: 12; v_gene: TRBV7-9; d_gene: NA; j_gene: TRBJ1-1; abundance: NA; CDR3nt: TGTGCCAGCAGCTTAGGAACAGTCGAAGCTTTCTTT; CDR3aa: CASSLGTVEAFF